This TCR beta chain was found in a study of vaccination effects on CD4 cells after COVID-19. Study results and caveats: Healthy vaccinees' vaccine-induced clones included only 1 of 255 that recognized common cold coronaviruses.

Libraries were prepared by immunoSEQ multiplex PCR; TCRdb keeps only in-frame clonotypes and omits some of them. In the table there are around 30,000 clones, around 85% of which are singletons. Using viral peptide pools, the ViraFEST assay grew out antigen-specific CD4+ T cells prior to sequencing. Upon completion of around eleven days in culture, CD4+ T cells were isolated. Each participant was administered two doses of either the BNT162b2 or the mRNA-1273 vaccine. Prior SARS-CoV-2 infection was absent in the vaccine recipients, as shown by negative nucleocapsid antibodies. They grew 2 million to 2.5 million PBMC in each well, adding 10 IU/ml IL-2 and 8.5 to 10 ug/ml peptides. Details on this clone: Antigen specificity is unknown.

The CDR3 is made up of 16 amino acids. Deletions cut 0 bases from V and 0 bases from J, with 12 bases between. CDR1 and CDR2 from the germline V gene are SQVTM and ANQGSEA. Source: CD4+ T cells from PBMCs cultured with SARS-CoV-2 spike peptides, taken after COVID-19 vaccination. The chain links TRBV29-1 to TRBJ2-1, with unresolved D. This TCR was recovered from a human donor who received a COVID-19 vaccine. Some clones in this sample may be carry-over from other donors' samples. The CDR3 nucleotides are TGCAGCGTTGAAGATCCGACGGCAAGCTCCTACAATGAGCAGTTCTTC. This sequence encodes CSVEDPTASSYNEQFF.